The present T cell receptor (beta chain) was sequenced within a study of naive and memory T cell subsets. An equimolar mix of two oligonucleotides served as the beta constant-region primer for TRBC1 and TRBC2. Four rounds of PCR amplified the ligated cDNA using nested alpha and beta constant-region primers plus SP2. TCRdb re-called the UMI-ligation and nested PCR reads through MiXCR, storing one row per CDR3 protein. The data contain approximately 140,000 distinct CDR3 sequences, 15% to 25% of them singletons. Study-level results: In naive cells, over 90% of TCR sequences were seen only once. A few larger clonotypes appeared in naive repertoires, especially CD8, possibly memory cells re-expressing CD45RA. Naive and memory subsets had different power law exponents for TCR abundance.

V gave up 11 bases and J gave up 6 bases; unmatched junction bases: 8. The CDR3 length is 14 residues. Looked up from germline, CDR1 is MNHNS and CDR2 is SASEGT. Concerning this clonotype itself: Its specificity is not known.

The sequenced sample consisted of naive CD8+ T cells from blood. This clonotype originated in a human donor in good health. This rearrangement joins TRBV6-1 to TRBJ1-6; the match to TRBD1 covers 9 bases. The CDR3 loop is CAGSEDRGNSPLHF. CDR3 in DNA: TGTGCCGGCTCGGAGGACAGGGGTAATTCACCCCTCCACTTT.